A selection of T cell receptor beta chains follows, all from one sample in a study of blood T cells in healthy people across ages. TCRdb re-called the 5' RACE reads with MiXCR, one entry per CDR3 protein. The table shows about 540,000 distinct CDR3 sequences, with 24% occurring only once. These data were also filed under a second study, of T cells of mothers and their children.

The sequencing sample was made of blood. All receptors derive from a boy between 10 and 17 years old in good health. Each CDR3 is given with its conserved first and last residue. A D gene is named only where the DNA matches it firmly. Only some rows state a clone size, as once, few, many or a class for expanded clones.

d_gene,j_gene,v_gene,abundance,CDR3aa,CDR3nt
-,TRBJ2-7,TRBV28,-,CASSPLGDRTLTSYEQYF,TGTGCCAGCAGTCCCCTAGGGGACCGGACCCTCACCTCCTACGAGCAGTACTTC
TRBD1,TRBJ2-2,TRBV12-3/TRBV12-4,-,CASTNTGVTGELFF,TGTGCCAGCACTAATACAGGGGTTACCGGGGAGCTGTTTTTT
-,TRBJ1-5,TRBV4-1,-,CASSQDLHSRFSNQPQHF,TGCGCCAGCAGCCAAGATCTGCATAGCAGATTTAGCAATCAGCCCCAGCATTTT
-,TRBJ1-1,TRBV12-3/TRBV12-4,few,CASSLAGPGVEAFF,TGTGCCAGCAGTTTAGCAGGGCCAGGGGTTGAAGCTTTCTTT
TRBD2,TRBJ2-1,TRBV12-3/TRBV12-4,-,CASSAGLAVSSYNEQFF,TGTGCCAGCAGTGCTGGACTAGCGGTAAGCTCCTACAATGAGCAGTTCTTC
-,TRBJ1-1,TRBV12-3/TRBV12-4,few,CASSLRKGSGTEAFF,TGTGCCAGCAGTCTCAGAAAGGGGTCGGGCACTGAAGCTTTCTTT
-,TRBJ2-3,TRBV7-8,few,CASSPTYSAGFSDTQYF,TGTGCCAGCAGCCCGACCTACAGCGCAGGGTTCTCGGATACGCAGTATTTT
-,TRBJ1-6,TRBV4-1,few,CASSQDRGRNSPLHF,TGCGCCAGCAGCCAAGACCGGGGCAGGAATTCACCCCTCCACTTT
TRBD2,TRBJ2-1,TRBV20-1,-,CSARDSSGGTYNEQFF,TGCAGTGCTAGAGATTCGAGCGGGGGAACCTATAATGAGCAGTTCTTC
-,TRBJ1-2,TRBV6-1,few,CASRPSAAGGGGGYGYTF,TGTGCCAGCAGACCATCGGCCGCGGGTGGTGGGGGAGGCTATGGCTACACCTTC
TRBD2,TRBJ2-3,TRBV4-3,-,CASSLGAGGLNTDTLYF,TGCGCCAGCAGCCTTGGCGCGGGGGGGCTTAATACAGATACGCTGTATTTT
-,TRBJ1-1,TRBV28,-,CASSSIGLFF,TGTGCCAGCAGTAGTATAGGACTTTTCTTT
TRBD2,TRBJ2-1,TRBV20-1,-,CSAPTGTSGYNEQFF,TGCAGTGCCCCGACCGGGACTAGCGGTTACAATGAGCAGTTCTTC
-,TRBJ1-6,TRBV5-5,few,CASSLVRTAVSPLHF,TGTGCCAGCAGCTTGGTGCGGACGGCGGTTTCACCCCTCCACTTT
-,TRBJ2-4,TRBV5-5,few,CASSLGRNSLAKNIQYF,TGTGCCAGCAGCTTGGGTAGAAATTCTTTAGCCAAAAACATTCAGTACTTC
TRBD1,TRBJ1-1,TRBV14,few,CASSYTGAGAEAFF,TGTGCCAGCAGCTACACAGGGGCAGGGGCTGAAGCTTTCTTT
-,TRBJ1-1,TRBV5-6,few,CASSLIWGTEAFF,TGTGCCAGCAGCTTGATCTGGGGAACTGAAGCTTTCTTT
-,TRBJ2-7,TRBV18,-,CASSSKTVSTYEQYF,TGTGCCAGCTCCTCTAAGACGGTTAGTACCTACGAGCAGTACTTC
TRBD2,TRBJ2-1,TRBV10-3,-,CAISEGGGAYNEQFF,TGTGCCATCAGTGAGGGTGGGGGGGCCTACAATGAGCAGTTCTTC
-,TRBJ1-1,TRBV6-5,-,CASSYGAAGEAFF,TGTGCCAGCAGTTACGGGGCGGCAGGTGAAGCTTTCTTT
TRBD2,TRBJ2-2,TRBV5-1,-,CASSLVSSGGAANTGELFF,TGCGCCAGCAGCTTGGTTTCTAGCGGGGGCGCCGCGAACACCGGGGAGCTGTTTTTT
-,TRBJ1-2,TRBV3-1,few,CASSQGSTTYGYTF,TGTGCCAGCAGCCAAGGATCCACCACCTATGGCTACACCTTC
TRBD1,TRBJ2-2,TRBV6-4,many,CASSPGQGATGELFF,TGTGCCAGCAGCCCGGGACAGGGGGCAACCGGGGAGCTGTTTTTT
TRBD1,TRBJ2-1,TRBV29-1,few,CSVFPGQVEPGQFF,TGCAGCGTTTTTCCGGGACAGGTCGAACCCGGGCAGTTCTTC
-,TRBJ2-2,TRBV20-1,few,CSATTRREVIRELFF,TGCAGTGCTACGACTCGAAGGGAGGTTATCAGGGAGCTGTTTTTT
TRBD2,TRBJ2-3,TRBV27,-,CASTPGANSGRSYF,TGTGCCAGCACCCCGGGGGCGAACAGCGGGAGGTCTTATTTT
TRBD1,TRBJ2-5,TRBV3-1,-,CASSQRDRDGGETQYF,TGTGCCAGCAGCCAGAGGGACAGGGATGGTGGAGAGACCCAGTACTTC
TRBD1,TRBJ2-7,TRBV7-2,few,CASSFTGQGFYEQYF,TGTGCCAGCAGCTTTACGGGACAGGGTTTCTACGAGCAGTACTTC
TRBD2,TRBJ2-3,TRBV11-2,once,CASSPGTSGAHRDTQYF,TGTGCCAGCAGCCCGGGGACTAGCGGGGCGCACAGGGATACGCAGTATTTT
TRBD1,TRBJ2-5,TRBV20-1,-,CSALPGQAQETQYF,TGCAGTGCACTGCCGGGACAGGCTCAAGAGACCCAGTACTTC
-,TRBJ1-5,TRBV10-2,-,CASSESVYGDSNQPQHF,TGCGCCAGCAGTGAGTCTGTCTATGGGGATAGCAATCAGCCCCAGCATTTT
TRBD2,TRBJ2-4,TRBV7-6,few,CASSLFGGRTDIQYF,TGTGCCAGCAGCTTATTTGGCGGGAGGACGGACATTCAGTACTTC
-,TRBJ2-2,TRBV12-3/TRBV12-4,few,CASSQRQRNTGELFF,TGTGCCAGCAGCCAAAGACAAAGGAACACCGGGGAGCTGTTTTTT
-,TRBJ2-7,TRBV9,few,CASSVAPASYEQYF,TGTGCCAGCAGCGTAGCACCAGCCTCCTACGAGCAGTACTTC
TRBD2,TRBJ2-3,TRBV27,few,CASSSGLAGGPDAQYF,TGTGCCAGCAGTTCGGGACTAGCGGGGGGGCCTGATGCGCAGTATTTT
-,TRBJ1-1,TRBV12-3/TRBV12-4,-,CASSPLEGTEAFF,TGTGCCAGCAGTCCCCTAGAGGGCACTGAAGCTTTCTTT
-,TRBJ2-5,TRBV5-4,-,CASSLVGWGSGSQYF,TGTGCCAGCAGCTTGGTCGGATGGGGTTCTGGATCCCAGTACTTC
TRBD1,TRBJ2-1,TRBV10-3,-,CAIRGTGIAVEQFF,TGTGCCATCAGGGGGACAGGGATTGCGGTTGAGCAGTTCTTC